These T cell receptor beta chains were read from a single sample in a study of cytomegalovirus exposure and HLA in healthy donors. Using immunoSEQ multiplex PCR, the repertoire was profiled, and TCRdb retains in-frame clones only, with some absent. This table has about 270,000 clones, approximately 70% appearing once. Sequences were obtained from PBMCs. The receptors originated from a female donor in good health and CMV-seronegative. The CDR3 runs from the conserved cysteine through the conserved F or W. Not every row has a clone size; where given, it reads once, few, many or a size class.

>.|TRBV7-9|TRBJ1-1
CASSATGGSEAFF
>once|TRBV5-1|TRBJ2-5
CASSVGAAKETQYF
>.|TRBV5-8|TRBJ2-3
CASSLGLARGLTDTQYF
>.|TRBV6-1|TRBJ1-2
CASSPPLLYGYTF
>.|TRBV10-1|TRBJ1-1
CASSESEGGSEAFF
>.|TRBV28|TRBJ2-7
CASSPRSYEQYF
>once|TRBV7-9|TRBJ1-2
CSSSLESYGYTF
>few|TRBV18|TRBJ1-1
CASSPPGSAEAFF
>.|TRBV6-5|TRBJ2-7
CASKGRDRDYEQYF
>.|TRBV6-5|TRBJ2-1
CASSSGTPYNEQFF
>once|TRBV19|TRBJ2-7
CASSTGTGDEQYF
>.|TRBV29-1|TRBJ1-2
CSGRTGQFGGYTF
>.|TRBV9|TRBJ2-7
CASSVGTKIYEQYF
>.|TRBV5-1|TRBJ2-1
CASSLENYLGVNEQFF
>.|TRBV10-3|TRBJ1-3
CAIEASGNTIYF
>.|TRBV5-6|TRBJ2-7
CASSIPGQTYEQYF
>.|TRBV2|TRBJ2-7
CASRPAWSSLSYEQYF
>.|TRBV7-3|TRBJ2-1
CASSLTSSIYEQFF
>.|TRBV11-2|TRBJ2-7
CASSSIRDRSYEQYF
>once|TRBV10-3|.
CAIRTAPVLSYEQYF
>.|TRBV30|TRBJ2-1
CAWGLYNEQFF
>few|TRBV7-8|TRBJ1-2
CASSPTGTYYGYTF
>.|TRBV6-5|TRBJ2-3
CASSQLAGGSDTQYF
>.|TRBV5-4|TRBJ2-7
CASSERLAGGYGYEQYF
>.|TRBV5-1|TRBJ2-5
CASSLGGSFGSETQYF
>.|TRBV28|TRBJ1-5
CASSSGGPLNQPQHF
>.|TRBV5-4|TRBJ2-3
CASHSRPRSDADTQYF
>few|TRBV19|TRBJ1-5
CATHDLTGVSNQPQHF
>.|TRBV25-1|TRBJ1-6
CASSPYREILNSPLHF
>.|TRBV19|TRBJ1-5
CASSLTTGVNQPQHF
>.|TRBV11-2|TRBJ2-5
CASSTDRGETQYF
>.|TRBV5-1|TRBJ2-7
CASSLGDRVSSYEQYF
>.|TRBV18|TRBJ2-3
CASSLGQGATDTQYF
>.|TRBV6-6|TRBJ2-3
CASSYVASFLTDTQYF
>.|TRBV27|TRBJ2-7
CASSSTQGRGYEQYF
>few|TRBV6-1|TRBJ2-7
CASSGGAYEQYF
>.|TRBV18|TRBJ2-7
CASSPTSGSAYEQYF
>.|TRBV7-2|TRBJ2-4
CASSLWLAGGTKNIQYF
>.|TRBV19|TRBJ2-1
CASSLSGSSYNEQFF
>.|TRBV19|TRBJ1-4
CASSTGLNEKLFF
>.|TRBV15|TRBJ1-1
CATSRDSIPPDSARNTEAFF
>.|TRBV27|TRBJ1-2
CASTKITGQGVLYGYTF
>.|TRBV13|TRBJ1-1
CASSRILGGQAEAFF
>.|TRBV19|TRBJ2-7
CASSGAGGPYEQYF
>few|TRBV9|TRBJ2-1
CASSGMRGRGDYNEQFF
>once|TRBV7-9|TRBJ2-7
CSSSGLVREQYF
>.|TRBV2|TRBJ2-7
CASRVMGQGAYEQYF
>.|TRBV4-2|TRBJ2-7
CASSQGEEYEQYF
>.|TRBV29-1|TRBJ2-3
CSVELAAYSTDTQYF
>.|TRBV2|TRBJ2-3
CASSPTGTADTQYF